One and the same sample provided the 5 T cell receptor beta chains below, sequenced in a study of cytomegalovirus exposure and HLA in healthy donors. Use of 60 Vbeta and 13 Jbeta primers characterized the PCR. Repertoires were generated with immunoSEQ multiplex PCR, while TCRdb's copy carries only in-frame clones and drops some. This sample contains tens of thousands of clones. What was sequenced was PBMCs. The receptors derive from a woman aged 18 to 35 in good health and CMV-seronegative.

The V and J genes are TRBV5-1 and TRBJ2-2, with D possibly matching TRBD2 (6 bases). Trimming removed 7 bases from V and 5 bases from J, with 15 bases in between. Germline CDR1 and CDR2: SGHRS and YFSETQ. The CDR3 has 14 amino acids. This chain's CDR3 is CASDPLSGTGELFF. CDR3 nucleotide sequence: TGCGCCAGCGACCCACTAAGCGGGACCGGGGAGCTGTTTTTT.

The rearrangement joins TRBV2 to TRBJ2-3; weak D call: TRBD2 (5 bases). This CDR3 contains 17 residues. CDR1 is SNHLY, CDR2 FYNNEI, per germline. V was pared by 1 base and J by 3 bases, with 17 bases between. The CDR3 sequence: CASSEEGARTGTDTQYF. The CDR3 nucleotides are TGTGCCAGCAGTGAAGAGGGAGCCCGCACGGGGACAGATACGCAGTATTTT.

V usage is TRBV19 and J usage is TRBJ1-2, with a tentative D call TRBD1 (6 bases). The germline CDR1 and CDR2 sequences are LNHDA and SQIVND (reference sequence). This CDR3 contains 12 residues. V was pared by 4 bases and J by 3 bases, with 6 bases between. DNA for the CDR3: TGTGCCAGTAGTACAGGGGACTATGGCTACACCTTC. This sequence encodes CASSTGDYGYTF.

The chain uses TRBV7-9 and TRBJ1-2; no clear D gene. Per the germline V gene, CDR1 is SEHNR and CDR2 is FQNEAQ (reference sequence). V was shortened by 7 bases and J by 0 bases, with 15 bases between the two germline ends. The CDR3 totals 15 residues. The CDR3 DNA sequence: TGTGCCAGCACATACAGCAGAAGCCCTAACTATGGCTACACCTTC. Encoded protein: CASTYSRSPNYGYTF.

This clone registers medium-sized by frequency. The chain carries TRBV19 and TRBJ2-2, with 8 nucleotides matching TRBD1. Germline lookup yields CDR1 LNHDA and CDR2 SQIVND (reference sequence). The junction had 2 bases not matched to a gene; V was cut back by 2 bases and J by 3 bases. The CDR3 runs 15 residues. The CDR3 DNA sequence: TGTGCCAGTAGTATACCGGGACAGGACACCGGGGAGCTGTTTTTT. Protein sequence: CASSIPGQDTGELFF.